The rows below give T cell receptor beta chains drawn from one sample of a study of blood T cell repertoires in COVID-19. Assay used: immunoSEQ multiplex PCR; TCRdb lists only in-frame clones, some missing. Here the sample spans 310,000 or so clones, about nine tenths being singletons. The sample taken for sequencing was PBMCs or T cells enriched from blood (not recorded which). The receptors come from a woman younger than 30 who had recovered from COVID-19. Each CDR3 is given with its conserved first and last residue.

CDR3 length	V gene	J gene	CDR3 protein
14	TRBV28	TRBJ2-4	CASRTGQGKNIQYF
11	TRBV2	TRBJ2-1	CASGRNNEQFF
14	TRBV5-6	TRBJ2-5	CASSFGALGGTQYF
14	TRBV3-1/TRBV3-2	TRBJ1-6	CASSQVVGDSPLHF
13	TRBV11-2	TRBJ2-7	CASSLARGHEQYF
17	TRBV7-3	TRBJ2-2	CASSRHVPTSRAGELFF
15	TRBV29-1	TRBJ1-2	CSVQGTGATNYGYTF
18	TRBV5-1	TRBJ2-6	CASSLGQGALSGANVLTF
16	TRBV9	TRBJ2-7	CASSVAAGGGSYEQYF
17	TRBV5-3	TRBJ1-2	CARSLGQGTLSNYGYTF
14	TRBV2	TRBJ2-7	CASSADRGGYEQYF
16	TRBV5-1	TRBJ2-1	CASSLTGGFSYNEQFF
13	TRBV6-5	TRBJ2-7	CASPGQGPYEQYF
15	TRBV27	TRBJ2-5	CASNRVGGIQETQYF
15	TRBV27	TRBJ1-1	CASSLWGGSSTEAFF
15	TRBV19	TRBJ1-2	CASSPNPGTGYGYTF
15	TRBV7-3	TRBJ2-1	CASSLVAGGIDEQFF
16	TRBV5-4	TRBJ2-1	CASSSDLAGVYNEQFF
16	TRBV28	TRBJ2-1	CASSLIVGQGRNEQFF
14	TRBV10-2	TRBJ2-2	CASQDRTFTGELFF
14	TRBV18	TRBJ1-1	CASSQLQESPEAFF
14	TRBV5-4	TRBJ1-2	CASSLGGADYGYTF
15	TRBV4-1	TRBJ1-2	CASSQVGAPNYGYTF
11	TRBV10-3	TRBJ1-1	CAISGHFEAFF
15	TRBV11-2	TRBJ2-3	CASSREWGSSDTQYF
17	TRBV5-1	TRBJ2-1	CASSLLAGGPSENEQFF
14	TRBV4-1	TRBJ1-2	CASSHSGTDYGYTF
15	TRBV6-5	TRBJ1-4	CASSYSQLTNEKLFF
13	TRBV7-9	TRBJ2-3	CASSLVRTDTQYF
15	TRBV5-1	TRBJ1-4	CASSSGQSTNEKLFF
12	TRBV29-1	TRBJ1-2	CSAAEFGYGYTF
15	TRBV28	TRBJ1-2	CASSRGGRAIYGYTF
15	TRBV7-8	TRBJ1-2	CASSLESQGLNGYTF
16	TRBV18	TRBJ2-5	CASSRTSPNNQETQYF
16	TRBV5-1	TRBJ2-2	CASSPSSGRAIGELFF
14	TRBV5-1	TRBJ2-7	CASSGRLPGDEQYF
14	TRBV28	TRBJ1-1	CASSLSRQDTEAFF
13	TRBV5-1	TRBJ1-2	CASSLNGQYGYTF
12	TRBV5-4	TRBJ1-2	CASSLDAQGYTF